The clone carrying this T cell receptor (beta chain) was detected only once. Germline V CDR1 and CDR2: LNHDA, SQIVND (reference sequence). The CDR3 covers 17 residues. V was clipped by 5 bases and J by 2 bases; unmatched bases: 14. Per the study methods: Using reference gene primer amplification, nucleated cell counts were estimated. Here immunoSEQ multiplex PCR was the method, and the copy in TCRdb shows in-frame clones only, minus some. The D gene and trimming were derived from the DNA, and the V and J assignments and clone size from that table. The sample holds 97,000 or so clones; 90% are singletons and the top ten take 1.7%. The sample comes from a study of blood T cell repertoires in COVID-19. About the research overall: The samples span acute and convalescent COVID-19 from the United States, Italy and Spain. Sources were T cells, B-cell-depleted T cells, or PBMCs; the material itself was cDNA or gDNA.

The receptor was derived from a man aged 60 to 69 with acute or convalescent COVID-19. Sequenced input: peripheral blood. The V gene is TRBV19, the J gene TRBJ1-2, with 7 bases aligning to TRBD1. The CDR3 nucleotides are TGTGCCAGTAGTCGGTCATCCGGGACAGTAAGCAACTATGGCTACACCTTC. Encoded protein: CASSRSSGTVSNYGYTF. The full variable domain, in which reference TRBV19 and TRBJ1-2 provide the parts outside the CDR3, is DGGITQSPKYLFRKEGQNVTLSCEQNLNHDAMYWYRQDPGQGLRLIYYSQIVNDFQKGDIAEGYSVSREKKESFPLTVTSAQKNPTAFYLCASSRSSGTVSNYGYTFGSGTRLTVV.